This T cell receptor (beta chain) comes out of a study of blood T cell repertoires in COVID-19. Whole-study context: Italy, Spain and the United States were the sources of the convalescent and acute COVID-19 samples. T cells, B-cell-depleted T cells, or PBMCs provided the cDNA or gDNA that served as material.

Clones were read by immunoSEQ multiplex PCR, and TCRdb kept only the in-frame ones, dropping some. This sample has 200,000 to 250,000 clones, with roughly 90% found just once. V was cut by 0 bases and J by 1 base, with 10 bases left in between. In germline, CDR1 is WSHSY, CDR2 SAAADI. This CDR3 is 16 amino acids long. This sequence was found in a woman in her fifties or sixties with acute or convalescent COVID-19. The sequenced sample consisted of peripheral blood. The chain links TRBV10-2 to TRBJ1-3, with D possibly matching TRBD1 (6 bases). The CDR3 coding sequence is TGCGCCAGCAGTGAGTCAGACAGGATATCTGGAAACACCATATATTTT. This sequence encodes CASSESDRISGNTIYF.